This T cell receptor (beta chain) was recorded in a study of cytomegalovirus exposure and HLA in healthy donors (dated by TCRdb to between 2016 and 2019). Notes on the research overall: According to a later analysis, one platform produced both the approximately 110 validation repertoires and the 666 repertoires of the first cohort. The study aimed to test whether cataloging public T cell receptors could reveal signatures of past pathogen exposure. A separate validation cohort of approximately 130 different subjects was used in addition to the roughly 700-subject first cohort. High-throughput TCR immunosequencing, statistical association of individual TCRs with disease status, and machine learning were combined to predict cytomegalovirus infection status. Here is what the overall study found, with its caveats: The study listed over 150 TCR beta chains as associated with cytomegalovirus. Most TCR sequences were seen in very few donors, while some public TCRs were found in many individuals. Of the cluster scores, about 94% were above 0 in a later analysis, which found that TCRs clustered in the first cohort also tended to co-occur in the 110 or so validation repertoires. In vitro tests confirmed that a few of the cytomegalovirus-associated TCR beta chains recognize cytomegalovirus antigens. The classifier was reported to diagnose cytomegalovirus status with high specificity and sensitivity in both the original cohort and the validation cohort. The authors suggested that the approach could potentially be generalized to other disease states and immunological phenotypes. A later analysis had no HLA typing for the validation cohort, so co-occurrence there was scored across all 130 or so repertoires.

The method was the immunoSEQ multiplex PCR assay. As for the original processing: A statistical classification framework was developed to diagnose cytomegalovirus status using the catalog of TCR beta chain sequences. What TCRdb holds here is the immuneACCESS table cut down to in-frame rearrangements. Part of the clones is not present; checked against another copy, under half of the missing clones reflect an unresolved V gene, and the others are unexplained. The V and J calls and the clone size are those of that table, but D and trimming were determined from the DNA. The sample table shows 200,000 to 250,000 clones, and approximately 87% are seen once. The ten largest make up around 5.6% of the sample. Note on this clone: Its antigen specificity is not known. No base quality values were provided; no much bigger clone lies one nucleotide off.

Separate from the roughly 650-subject first cohort, the validation cohort of roughly 110 subjects was the group to which the donors belonged. Including the terminal cysteine and phenylalanine, the CDR3 comprises 13 residues. Kept here is only the CDR3 DNA, which spans 39 bases and is read in frame from base 1. V is cut by 2 bases and J by 4 bases, and the space between the germline ends is 6 bases. The germline V gene gives CDR1 as MNHNS and CDR2 as SASEGT. The receptor chain draws on TRBV6-1 and TRBJ1-5; the D gene identity is not certain. The sequence was obtained from a woman between 18 and 30 years old in good health and CMV-seronegative. The sample taken for sequencing was PBMCs. The CDR3 is CASSEKGNQPQHF. The sequenced DNA: TGTGCCAGCAGTGAAAAGGGTAATCAGCCCCAGCATTTT.